This T cell receptor beta chain was found in a study of shared clonotypes between healthy human individuals. Method: immunoSEQ multiplex PCR; TCRdb's copy keeps in-frame clones and lacks some. The sample records approximately 2,000,000 clones, approximately 92% being singletons. Trimming at V came to 4 bases and at J to 4 bases, leaving 4 bases not matched to a gene. Germline CDR1 is SGHDT and CDR2 is YYEEEE. The length of the CDR3 is 14 residues. Selected positively for CCR7 and CD45RO-negative, naive CD8 cells excluded terminally differentiated effector memory CD45RA+ cells. This clonotype originated in a man aged 18 to 29 in good health. Some clones in this sample may be carry-over from other donors' samples. Sample: naive CD8+ T cells from PBMCs. The chain couples TRBV5-6 to TRBJ2-5, with 10 bases lining up with TRBD1. CDR3 bases: TGTGCCAGCAGCCAGACAGGGGGCGGAGAGACCCAGTACTTC. Encoded protein: CASSQTGGGETQYF.